These 23 T cell receptor beta chains share one sample of origin, sequenced in a study of blood T cell repertoires in COVID-19. Sequencing used immunoSEQ multiplex PCR; TCRdb keeps in-frame clones, though not all of them. The repertoire consists of roughly 280,000 clones, with 70% to 90% occurring once and the leading ten covering about 10%. Specimen: peripheral blood. These receptors originate from a woman in her 70s with acute or convalescent COVID-19.

Note on this clone: Other DNA sequences in this sample translate to the same CDR3. This chain links TRBV5-1 with TRBJ2-3; D uncertain. The ends were cut back, 1 base at V and 0 bases at J, with 9 bases in the middle. The CDR3 has 15 amino acids. Germline CDR1 SGHRS, CDR2 YFSETQ. The CDR3 coding sequence is TGCGCCAGCAGCTTGAACCCGACTAGCACAGATACGCAGTATTTT. It translates to CASSLNPTSTDTQYF.

The J gene is TRBJ1-5, the V gene TRBV2; D is unclear. The V gene's germline CDR1 is SNHLY and CDR2 FYNNEI. The germline V and J ends were trimmed by 5 bases and 7 bases, with 15 bases remaining between them. The CDR3 covers 14 residues. The CDR3 loop is CASSWVGSGQPQHF. The CDR3 nucleotides read TGTGCCAGCAGTTGGGTAGGCTCGGGGCAGCCCCAGCATTTT.

The gene calls are TRBV11-2 and TRBJ1-1; 7 bases are a match to TRBD1. The CDR3 has 12 amino acids. Germline CDR1 and CDR2: SGHAT and FQNNGV. V dropped 3 bases and J dropped 10; count of bases not matched to a gene: 5. Here the CDR3 DNA reads TGTGCCAGCAGCTTCGGGAGGGGGCCAGCTTTCTTT. The encoded protein is CASSFGRGPAFF.

Comments on this clone: Other DNA sequences in the sample encode the same CDR3. The chain couples TRBV5-1 to TRBJ1-5, with D hard to call. The CDR3 is 14 residues long. Per germline, CDR1 SGHRS and CDR2 YFSETQ. The ends were cut back, 1 base at V and 2 bases at J, with 7 bases in the middle. The CDR3 sequence: CASSLSGGNQPQHF. CDR3 nucleotides: TGCGCCAGCAGCTTGTCGGGAGGCAATCAGCCCCAGCATTTT.

The J gene is TRBJ2-2, the V gene TRBV7-9; D not resolved. Germline lookup yields CDR1 SEHNR and CDR2 FQNEAQ (reference sequence). The CDR3 has 14 residues. The V end lost 9 bases, the J end lost 5 bases, and 16 bases lay between the germline ends. Written as DNA, the CDR3 is TGTGCCAGGCTAGAATCTTACGGAACCGGGGAGCTGTTTTTT. It translates to CARLESYGTGELFF.

The V call is TRBV5-6, the J call TRBJ2-7, with D tentatively TRBD2 (6 bases). The CDR3 spans 16 residues. V shed 5 bases and J shed 4 bases, with 22 bases lying between them. The germline CDR1 and CDR2 sequences are SGHDT and YYEEEE. CDR3 nucleotide sequence: TGTGCCAGCAGACTTGGGGGGACTCCAACGCGTTACGAGCAGTACTTC. Translated: CASRLGGTPTRYEQYF.

The chain is built from TRBV19 and TRBJ1-5; D is ambiguous. This CDR3 comprises 15 residues. Germline values: CDR1 LNHDA, CDR2 SQIVND (reference sequence). V lost 6 bases and J 4 bases, leaving 16 bases between the germline ends. This chain's CDR3 is CASRVPGGVNQPQHF. CDR3 DNA sequence: TGTGCCAGTAGAGTCCCAGGAGGCGTGAATCAGCCCCAGCATTTT.

The CDR3 loop reads CASSSTHLVGGLYNEQFF. The CDR3 DNA reads TGTGCCAGCAGCTCTACTCACCTAGTCGGAGGTCTGTACAATGAGCAGTTCTTC. The V call is TRBV11-2, the J call TRBJ2-1; possible D gene TRBD2, 5 bases. Germline V gives CDR1 SGHAT, CDR2 FQNNGV. The V and J ends lost 4 bases and 4 bases respectively, with 23 bases between them. The CDR3 contains 18 residues.

This clone was recorded a few times. The genes are TRBV7-2 and TRBJ2-7; D unresolved. The germline CDR1 and CDR2 sequences are SGHTA and FQGNSA. Trimming took off 3 bases at V and 1 base at J, with 7 bases between the two ends. The CDR3 has 13 residues. The DNA for the CDR3 is TGTGCCAGCAGCTTCGAGCCATCCTACGAGCAGTACTTC. Its translation is CASSFEPSYEQYF. Full variable domain (rest looked up from reference TRBV7-2 and TRBJ2-7): GAGVSQSPSNKVTEKGKDVELRCDPISGHTALYWYRQSLGQGLEFLIYFQGNSAPDKSGLPSDRFSAERTGGSVSTLTIQRTQQEDSAVYLCASSFEPSYEQYFGPGTRLTVT.

The chain uses TRBV6-5 and TRBJ1-2, with 9 nucleotides matching TRBD1. V lost 4 bases, J lost 8 bases, and 5 bases stayed unmatched. CDR3 length: 13 residues. Germline V CDR1 and CDR2: MNHEY, SVGAGI. The CDR3 loop reads CASSSLQGAGYTF. Here the CDR3 DNA reads TGTGCCAGCAGTTCGCTACAGGGGGCCGGCTACACCTTC.

This chain links TRBV5-1 with TRBJ1-4, with D possibly being TRBD1 (5 bases). Trimming shortened V by 4 bases and J by 8 bases, and 18 bases separated the two germline ends. Germline-derived CDR1 and CDR2 are SGHRS and YFSETQ. The CDR3 is 15 amino acids. The CDR3 region has the DNA TGCGCCAGCAGCCCCGGACGGGCAGGGTGGGAAAAACTGTTTTTT. Residues: CASSPGRAGWEKLFF.

V is TRBV18 and J is TRBJ2-7; no clear D. CDR1 KGHSH and CDR2 LQKENI come from the germline V gene. Trimming left V 2 bases short and J 5 bases short, with 22 bases between. There are 17 residues in the CDR3. The CDR3 protein is CASSPYLIDRVWDEQYF. For the CDR3, the DNA is TGTGCCAGCTCACCATACCTCATCGACCGGGTTTGGGACGAGCAGTACTTC.

The chain joins TRBV7-2 to TRBJ2-6; D remains ambiguous. CDR3 length: 15 amino acids. Deletions cut 1 base from V and 1 base from J, with 5 bases between. Germline lookup yields CDR1 SGHTA and CDR2 FQGNSA. The CDR3 sequence: CASSLVDSGANVLTF. CDR3 sequence (DNA): TGTGCCAGCAGCTTAGTAGATTCTGGGGCCAACGTCCTGACTTTC. The variable domain in full, completed from reference TRBV7-2 and TRBJ2-6, reads GAGVSQSPSNKVTEKGKDVELRCDPISGHTALYWYRQSLGQGLEFLIYFQGNSAPDKSGLPSDRFSAERTGGSVSTLTIQRTQQEDSAVYLCASSLVDSGANVLTFGAGSRLTVL.

This clone was counted a few times. The chain recombines TRBV5-1 with TRBJ2-2, with D possibly matching TRBD1 (6 bases). The ends were cut back, 4 bases at V and 0 bases at J, with 13 bases in the middle. CDR3 length: 16 residues. CDR1 is SGHRS, CDR2 YFSETQ, per germline. CDR3: CASSRQGQSNTGELFF. The CDR3 region has the DNA TGCGCCAGCAGCCGGCAAGGACAGTCGAACACCGGGGAGCTGTTTTTT.

The chain recombines TRBV27 with TRBJ2-4, with D possibly being TRBD2 (6 bases). CDR1 and CDR2 (germline): MNHEY, SMNVEV (reference sequence). The CDR3 runs 16 residues. Trimming stripped 4 bases from V and 4 bases from J, with 17 bases between. The CDR3 loop is CASSSRRENRKNIQYF. The CDR3 DNA reads as TGTGCCAGCAGTTCGCGACGGGAGAACAGAAAAAACATTCAGTACTTC.

The chain has TRBV6-5 and TRBJ1-1; the D is unclear. V lost 0 bases and J 1 base, leaving 9 bases between the germline ends. Germline V gene data show CDR1 as MNHEY and CDR2 as SVGAGI. The CDR3 covers 15 residues. The CDR3 sequence is CASSYSVQANTEAFF. In nucleotides, the CDR3 is TGTGCCAGCAGTTACTCCGTGCAGGCGAACACTGAAGCTTTCTTT.

This rearrangement joins TRBV3-1 (or the pseudogene TRBV3-2) to TRBJ1-1; D is perhaps TRBD1 (5 bases). V was shortened by 4 bases and J by 1 base, with 7 bases between the two germline ends. Germline values: CDR1 LGHDT, CDR2 YNNKEL (reference sequence). This CDR3 contains 13 residues. CDR3 bases: TGTGCCAGCAGCCGAGACAGGAACACTGAAGCTTTCTTT. Its translation is CASSRDRNTEAFF.

The chain links TRBV2 to TRBJ1-1; TRBD1 matches at 7 bases. The V gene's germline CDR1 is SNHLY and CDR2 FYNNEI. The CDR3 extends over 12 amino acids. V gave up 6 bases and J gave up 8 bases; unmatched junction bases: 6. Written as DNA, the CDR3 is TGTGCCAGCAGGCCGACAGGGCCGGAAGCTTTCTTT. It yields the protein CASRPTGPEAFF.

The CDR3: CASSAEGGMNTEAFF. The CDR3, as DNA: TGCGCCAGCAGCGCCGAGGGAGGAATGAACACTGAAGCTTTCTTT. This chain joins TRBV5-1 and TRBJ1-1, with D hard to call. Per germline, CDR1 SGHRS and CDR2 YFSETQ. The CDR3 consists of 15 residues. Trimming stripped 4 bases from V and 0 bases from J, with 13 bases between.

V usage is TRBV5-1 and J usage is TRBJ2-1, with 9 nucleotides matching TRBD2. The CDR3 totals 17 residues. CDR1 SGHRS and CDR2 YFSETQ come from the germline V gene. V shed 2 bases and J 0 bases; nucleotides not matched to a gene: 6. Written as DNA, the CDR3 is TGCGCCAGCAGCTTCGTCGGCGGGGGGGCCTCCTACAATGAGCAGTTCTTC. It codes for CASSFVGGGASYNEQFF.

This clone was recorded once. The genes are TRBV6-5 and TRBJ2-1; the D is unclear. The germline V gene has CDR1 MNHEY and CDR2 SVGAGI. There are 12 residues in the CDR3. V was trimmed by 7 bases and J by 0 bases, leaving 4 bases between them. The CDR3 reads CASTSSYNEQFF. In DNA, the CDR3 is TGTGCCAGCACGAGCTCCTACAATGAGCAGTTCTTC.

This sequence joins TRBV9 and TRBJ2-7; a possible D gene is TRBD1 (6 bases). The V end lost 3 bases, the J end lost 1 base, and 17 bases lay between the germline ends. Germline assignment: CDR1 SGDLS and CDR2 YYNGEE. CDR3 length equals 16 residues. CDR3 coding DNA: TGTGCCAGCAGCGCCCTGTCAGGGGCCGCTTCCTACGAGCAGTACTTC. It translates to CASSALSGAASYEQYF.

The CDR3 nucleotides read TGTGCCAGCAGCTACTCCCGGGGTTTCAATGAGCAGTTCTTC. This sequence encodes CASSYSRGFNEQFF. The chain employs TRBV7-9 and TRBJ2-1; D perhaps matches TRBD2 (5 bases). The CDR3 has 14 amino acids. Per the germline V gene, CDR1 is SEHNR and CDR2 is FQNEAQ (reference sequence). The V gene lost 4 bases and the J gene lost 6 bases, with 13 bases spanning the gap.